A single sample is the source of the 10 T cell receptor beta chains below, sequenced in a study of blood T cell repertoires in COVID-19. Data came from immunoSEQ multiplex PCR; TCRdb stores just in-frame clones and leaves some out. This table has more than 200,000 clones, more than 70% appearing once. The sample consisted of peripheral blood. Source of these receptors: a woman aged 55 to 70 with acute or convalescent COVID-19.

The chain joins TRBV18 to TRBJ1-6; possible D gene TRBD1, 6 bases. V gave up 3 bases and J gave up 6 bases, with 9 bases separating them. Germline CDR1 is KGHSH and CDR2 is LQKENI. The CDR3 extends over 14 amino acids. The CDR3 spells CASSPDSVNSPLHF. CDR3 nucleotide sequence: TGTGCCAGCTCACCGGACAGTGTTAATTCACCCCTCCACTTT.

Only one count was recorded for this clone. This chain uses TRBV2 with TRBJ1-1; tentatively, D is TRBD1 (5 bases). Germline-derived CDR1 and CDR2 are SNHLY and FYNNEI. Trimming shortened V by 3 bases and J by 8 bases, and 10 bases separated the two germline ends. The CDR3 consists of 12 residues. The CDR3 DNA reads TGTGCCAGCAGTGAGGGGACTCGAGAAGCTTTCTTT. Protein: CASSEGTREAFF.

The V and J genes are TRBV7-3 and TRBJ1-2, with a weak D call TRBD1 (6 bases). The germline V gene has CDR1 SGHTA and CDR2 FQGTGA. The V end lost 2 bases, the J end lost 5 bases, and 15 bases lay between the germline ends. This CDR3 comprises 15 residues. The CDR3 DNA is TGTGCCAGCAGCTTAGGGGAAAGGGGGTCGTATGGCTACACCTTC. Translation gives CASSLGERGSYGYTF.

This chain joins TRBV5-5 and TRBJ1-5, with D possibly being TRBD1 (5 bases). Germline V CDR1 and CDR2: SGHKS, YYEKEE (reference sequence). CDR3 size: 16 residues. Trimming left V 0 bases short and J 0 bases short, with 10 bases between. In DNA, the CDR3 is TGTGCCAGCAGCTTGGACGTACAGGTTAGCAATCAGCCCCAGCATTTT. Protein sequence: CASSLDVQVSNQPQHF.

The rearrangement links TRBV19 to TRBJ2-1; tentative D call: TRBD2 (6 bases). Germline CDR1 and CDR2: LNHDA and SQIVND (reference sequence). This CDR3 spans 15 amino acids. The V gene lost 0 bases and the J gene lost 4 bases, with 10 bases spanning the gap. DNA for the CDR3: TGTGCCAGTAGTATAGAGGGGACTCAGTACAATGAGCAGTTCTTC. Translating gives CASSIEGTQYNEQFF.

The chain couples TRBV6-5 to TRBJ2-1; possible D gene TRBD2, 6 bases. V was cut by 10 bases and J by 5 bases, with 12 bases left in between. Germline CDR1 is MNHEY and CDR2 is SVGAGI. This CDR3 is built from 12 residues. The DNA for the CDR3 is TGTGCCACCCGGGACTGGGACAATGAGCAGTTCTTC. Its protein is CATRDWDNEQFF.

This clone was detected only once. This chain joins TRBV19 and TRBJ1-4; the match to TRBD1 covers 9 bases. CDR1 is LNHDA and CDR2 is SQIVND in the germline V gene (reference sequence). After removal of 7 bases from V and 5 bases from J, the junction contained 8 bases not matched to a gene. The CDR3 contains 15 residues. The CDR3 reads CASTILGTGNEKLFF. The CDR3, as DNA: TGTGCCAGTACCATACTCGGGACAGGGAATGAAAAACTGTTTTTT.

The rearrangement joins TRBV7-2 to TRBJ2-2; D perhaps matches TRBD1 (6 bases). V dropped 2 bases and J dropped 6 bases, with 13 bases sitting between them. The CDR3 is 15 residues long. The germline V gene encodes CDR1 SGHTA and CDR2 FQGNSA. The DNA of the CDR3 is TGTGCCAGCAGCTTAATAGTGCAGGGGCCCGGGGAGCTGTTTTTT. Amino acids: CASSLIVQGPGELFF.

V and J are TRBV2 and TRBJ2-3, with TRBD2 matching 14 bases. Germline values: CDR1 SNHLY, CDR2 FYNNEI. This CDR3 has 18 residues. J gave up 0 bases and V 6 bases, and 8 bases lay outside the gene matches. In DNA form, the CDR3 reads TGTGCCAGCAGCGGGACTAGCGGGGGACCCTCTAGCACAGATACGCAGTATTTT. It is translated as CASSGTSGGPSSTDTQYF.

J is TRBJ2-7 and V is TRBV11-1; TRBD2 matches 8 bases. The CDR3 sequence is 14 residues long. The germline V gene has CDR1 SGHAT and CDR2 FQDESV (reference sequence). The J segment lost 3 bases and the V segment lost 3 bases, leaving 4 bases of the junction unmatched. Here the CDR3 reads CASSLGLGLYEQYF. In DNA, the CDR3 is TGTGCCAGCAGCTTGGGACTAGGTCTCTACGAGCAGTACTTC.